This T cell receptor beta chain was retrieved from a study of blood T cell repertoires in COVID-19 (TCRdb year 2020). Concerning the study at large: Samples from collaborators originated in the United States, Italy and Spain and spanned both the acute and convalescent phases of COVID-19. The material from the prospective study consisted of cDNA or gDNA derived from T cells, B-cell-depleted T cells, or PBMCs. Subjects who had been exposed to COVID-19, were actively infected with it, or had recovered from it provided the deeply sampled blood TCRbeta repertoires that made up the dataset. The repertoires were released in a freely available public database intended as a resource for research on the immune response to SARS-CoV-2. The samples were drawn from the first 160 participants of the ongoing ImmuneRACE study and from over a thousand subjects provided by 6 global collaborators. Nearly every sample came with metadata listing a de-identified subject ID, COVID-19 status, age in years and sex. Where available, HLA class I and class II types were obtained from metadata supplied by the sample provider rather than from assay-based typing. The study at large found these results: How much clinical and demographic metadata was included differed by source and by participant, and the metadata was provided uncurated.

Participants in the prospective study were enrolled through a virtual design, were aged 18 to 89 years, and lived in fewer than 30 United States geographic areas. To assign participants to cohorts, the prospective study relied on clinical history that participants themselves reported in a screening survey and a study questionnaire. Recovered participants in ImmuneRACE Cohort 3 were defined by two consecutive negative NP/OP PCR tests, clearance by a healthcare professional, or resolution of symptoms. Mobile phlebotomists in the prospective study collected whole blood, serum and a nasopharyngeal or oropharyngeal swab from every participant. Participants in the prospective study had the option to provide additional blood draws and questionnaires over an approximately two-month period. Blood samples from the prospective study were shipped frozen or at room temperature prior to DNA extraction. V drops 4 bases and J drops 0 bases, leaving 11 bases in between. CDR1 KGHDR and CDR2 SFDVKD are derived from the germline V gene. The CDR3 covers 16 residues, taking in both the cysteine and the phenylalanine. The sequence is cut down to CDR3 DNA, 48 bases in frame from base 1.

Note on this clone: Its antigen remains undetermined. Per-base qualities were not stored, and no clone one base away is much larger.

The immunoSEQ Assay, a bias-controlled multiplex PCR, was used to amplify TCRbeta CDR3 regions from genomic DNA. The study's processing was this. The number of nucleated cells in each sample was estimated from the amplification of reference gene primers within the assay. Sequence reads were collapsed and filtered to measure the absolute abundance of every unique TCRbeta CDR3 rearrangement. For each sample, productive Simpson clonality was calculated as the square root of Simpson's diversity index across productive rearrangements. TCRdb obtained this table from immuneACCESS and retained in-frame rearrangements with V and J assigned. These tables miss some clones; where compared with another copy, unresolved V genes account for less than half of the shortfall, and the remainder is unexplained. The V and J calls and clone size were taken over from that table, and D and trimming were inferred from the DNA. Across this sample there are roughly 180,000 clones, with about 84% seen only once. The ten most abundant clones make up around 8.6% of the sample.

The sequenced sample consisted of PBMCs or T cells enriched from blood (not recorded which). This TCR derives from a woman younger than 45 who had recovered from COVID-19. The sequence joins TRBV24-1 to TRBJ2-2; 6 matching bases give a weak D call of TRBD2. Here the CDR3 is given as CATSDGWRANTGELFF. In nucleotides, the sequence is TGTGCCACCAGTGACGGATGGAGGGCGAACACCGGGGAGCTGTTTTTT.